This is a list of T cell receptor beta chains from one sample in a study of T cells in Graves' hyperthyroidism and ophthalmopathy. MiXCR, run by TCRdb on the multiplex PCR reads, gives a single entry per CDR3 protein. Of about 290,000 distinct CDR3 sequences listed, 13% are singletons. Sequenced input: blood. These receptors were collected from a woman aged 25-40 years with Graves' hyperthyroidism that later progressed to Graves' ophthalmopathy. Each CDR3 is given with its conserved first and last residue. A D gene is named only where the DNA matches it firmly. Clone size is given for some rows only: seen once, a few or many times, or a class if the clone is expanded.

clone_size	v_call	j_call	d_call	cdr3_aa	cdr3_nt
.	TRBV20-1	TRBJ2-7	TRBD2	CSTPRGGHEQYF	TGCAGCACCCCTAGGGGAGGGCACGAGCAGTACTTC
few	TRBV3-1	TRBJ2-3	.	CASSLPGENTQYF	TGTGCCAGCAGCCTCCCCGGGGAGAATACGCAGTATTTT
many	TRBV2	TRBJ2-5	TRBD2	CASSVAGTSGRGQETQYF	TGTGCCAGCAGTGTAGCCGGGACTAGCGGGAGAGGTCAGGAGACCCAGTACTTC
many	TRBV2	TRBJ2-1	TRBD2	CASSVAPSGSNEQFF	TGTGCCAGCAGTGTAGCCCCTAGCGGGAGTAATGAGCAGTTCTTC
few	TRBV30	TRBJ2-3	TRBD1	CAWDPGTDTDTQYF	TGTGCCTGGGACCCCGGGACAGACACAGATACGCAGTATTTT
many	TRBV7-2	TRBJ1-6	.	CASTPDSINSPLHF	TGTGCCAGCACCCCGGACAGTATAAATTCACCCCTCCACTTT
.	TRBV7-9	TRBJ2-2	.	CASSLLKVSTGELFF	TGTGCCAGCAGCTTATTGAAGGTGTCCACCGGGGAGCTGTTTTTT
few	TRBV6-1	TRBJ2-7	.	CASMTEGYEQYF	TGTGCCAGCATGACAGAGGGCTACGAGCAGTACTTC
.	TRBV30	TRBJ1-4	.	CAWQGLNEKLFF	TGTGCCTGGCAGGGACTTAATGAAAAACTGTTTTTT
many	TRBV28	TRBJ2-5	.	CASRPVGAAGETQYF	TGTGCCAGCAGGCCAGTGGGGGCAGCTGGAGAGACCCAGTACTTC
.	TRBV10-3	TRBJ2-7	.	CAISEPTGREQYF	TGTGCCATCAGTGAGCCTACAGGACGCGAGCAGTACTTC